A selection of T cell receptor beta chains follows, all from one sample in a study of T cell changes during pregnancy in multiple sclerosis. Generated by immunoSEQ multiplex PCR, the TCRdb table keeps only in-frame clones and is missing some. The profile shows 120,000 or so clones, approximately 95% of them singletons. The sample here was peripheral blood, taken before pregnancy. These receptors all come from a female donor with multiple sclerosis, enrolled in a pregnancy study. Both conserved end residues are part of each CDR3. Fields, in order: D gene, clone size, J gene, V gene, CDR3 protein, CDR3 DNA. The D gene is left open where the match is weak. Not all rows give a size; the values are once, few, many and, for expanded clones, a class.

>TRBD1|NA|TRBJ1-5|TRBV4-2
CASRRDRESNQPQHF
TGTGCCAGCAGGCGGGACAGGGAGTCCAATCAGCCCCAGCATTTT
>NA|NA|TRBJ1-1|TRBV25-1
CASSEWGGTEAFF
TGTGCCAGCAGTGAATGGGGGGGCACTGAAGCTTTCTTT
>NA|few|TRBJ1-2|TRBV7-9
CASSLAGSSSYGYTF
TGTGCCAGCAGCTTAGCGGGGAGCTCCAGCTATGGCTACACCTTC
>NA|NA|TRBJ2-3|TRBV5-6
CASSHGFAAGTDTQYF
TGTGCCAGCAGCCACGGGTTTGCAGCGGGCACAGATACGCAGTATTTT
>TRBD2|NA|TRBJ2-3|TRBV10-3
CAISATPSGSLTDTQYF
TGTGCCATCAGTGCTACCCCGAGCGGGAGCTTAACAGATACGCAGTATTTT
>NA|NA|TRBJ2-7|TRBV7-2
CASSLSGLPTYEQYF
TGTGCCAGCAGCTTAAGTGGACTACCAACCTACGAGCAGTACTTC
>NA|NA|TRBJ2-2|TRBV29-1
CSLETGNTGELFF
TGCAGCCTGGAGACAGGGAACACCGGGGAGCTGTTTTTT
>NA|NA|TRBJ1-1|TRBV5-6
CASSRVPRSTEAFF
TGTGCCAGCAGCCGGGTCCCTCGGAGCACTGAAGCTTTCTTT
>NA|NA|TRBJ2-5|TRBV27
CASSFGGRKETQYF
TGTGCCAGCAGTTTCGGGGGGCGCAAAGAGACCCAGTACTTC
>TRBD2|NA|TRBJ2-1|TRBV2
CASSSSGRKPFF
TGTGCCAGCAGCTCTAGCGGGAGGAAACCGTTCTTC
>NA|NA|TRBJ2-5|TRBV10-3
CASSNYAGVQETQYF
TGTGCCAGCAGTAATTACGCGGGCGTCCAAGAGACCCAGTACTTC
>NA|NA|TRBJ1-5|TRBV27
CASRRLTASNQPQHF
TGTGCCAGCAGGAGATTGACAGCGAGCAATCAGCCCCAGCATTTT
>NA|NA|TRBJ1-1|TRBV28
CASSLSLQGNTEAFF
TGTGCCAGCAGTTTAAGTCTCCAGGGTAACACTGAAGCTTTCTTT
>NA|once|TRBJ1-1|TRBV5-6
CASSPLGYTEAFF
TGTGCCAGCAGCCCCCTAGGCTACACTGAAGCTTTCTTT
>TRBD1|NA|TRBJ1-3|TRBV30
CAWGGQGGNTIYF
TGTGCCTGGGGGGGACAGGGTGGAAACACCATATATTTT
>NA|NA|TRBJ1-1|TRBV5-4
CASSFGEAEAFF
TGTGCCAGCAGCTTCGGGGAAGCTGAAGCTTTCTTT
>TRBD1|NA|TRBJ1-5|TRBV7-2
CASSSRQGGFNQPQHF
TGTGCCAGCAGCTCCAGACAGGGGGGGTTCAATCAGCCCCAGCATTTT